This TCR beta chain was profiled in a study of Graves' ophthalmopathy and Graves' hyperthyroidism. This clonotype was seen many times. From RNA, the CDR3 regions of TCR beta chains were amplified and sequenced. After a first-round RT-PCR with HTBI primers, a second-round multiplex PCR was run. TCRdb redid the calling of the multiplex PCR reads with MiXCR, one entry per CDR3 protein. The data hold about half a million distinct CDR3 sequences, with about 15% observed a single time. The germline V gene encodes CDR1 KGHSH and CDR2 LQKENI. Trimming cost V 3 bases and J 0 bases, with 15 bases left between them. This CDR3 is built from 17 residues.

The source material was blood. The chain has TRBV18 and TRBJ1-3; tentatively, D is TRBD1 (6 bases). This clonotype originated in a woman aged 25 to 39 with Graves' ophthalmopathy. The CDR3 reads CASSPPQGLRSGNTIYF. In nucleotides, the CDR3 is TGTGCCAGCTCACCCCCACAGGGTCTCCGCTCTGGAAACACCATATATTTT.